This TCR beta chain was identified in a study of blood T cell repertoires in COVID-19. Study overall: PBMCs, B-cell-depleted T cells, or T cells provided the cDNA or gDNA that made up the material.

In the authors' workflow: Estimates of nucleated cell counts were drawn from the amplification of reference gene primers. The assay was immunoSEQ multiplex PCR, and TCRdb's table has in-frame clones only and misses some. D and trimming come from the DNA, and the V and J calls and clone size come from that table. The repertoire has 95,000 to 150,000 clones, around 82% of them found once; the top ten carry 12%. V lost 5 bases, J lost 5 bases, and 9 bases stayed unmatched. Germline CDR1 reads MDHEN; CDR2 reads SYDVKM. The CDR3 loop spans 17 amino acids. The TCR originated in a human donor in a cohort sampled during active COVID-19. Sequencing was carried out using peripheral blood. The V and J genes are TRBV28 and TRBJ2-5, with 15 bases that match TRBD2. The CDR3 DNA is TGTGCCAGCAGTCCACCGGGACTAGCGGGGGGCAGGGAGACCCAGTACTTC. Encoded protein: CASSPPGLAGGRETQYF.